A single TCR beta chain is shown here with its context. Its antigen is unidentified. Time point reported: newly diagnosed GD, antithyroid drugs for less than 3 months. Extracted RNA from PBMCs served as the source of the TCR library. As collected, the peripheral blood samples measured around 9 milliliters each and went into EDTA tubes. This sample is part of a study of regulatory T cells in long-lasting Graves disease. Study results and limitations: Clonotypes that were public and shared totalled a few thousand in persistent patients versus 850 to 1,000 in new patients.

In building TCR beta libraries, iRepertoire HTBI primers were used together with Arm-PCR of CDR3 regions. TCRdb reprocessed the multiplex PCR reads with MiXCR, giving one entry per CDR3 protein. The sample lists some 350,000 distinct CDR3 sequences, about 16% occurring once. Germline-derived CDR1 and CDR2 are SGHAT and FQNNGV. CDR3 length: 17 amino acids. J gave up 1 base and V 4 bases, and 13 bases lay outside the gene matches. In addition, the sample was reused for a study of T cells in Graves' hyperthyroidism and ophthalmopathy.

Sample: peripheral blood mononuclear cells (PBMCs), taken at new diagnosis, from a patient treated with antithyroid drugs. The V gene is TRBV11-2, the J gene TRBJ2-7, with 7 bases aligning to TRBD1. The receptor comes from a young woman with Graves disease. CDR3 DNA sequence: TGTGCCAGCAGCTCATCATCCGGGACAGTGCCTTCCTACGAGCAGTACTTC. This translates into CASSSSSGTVPSYEQYF.